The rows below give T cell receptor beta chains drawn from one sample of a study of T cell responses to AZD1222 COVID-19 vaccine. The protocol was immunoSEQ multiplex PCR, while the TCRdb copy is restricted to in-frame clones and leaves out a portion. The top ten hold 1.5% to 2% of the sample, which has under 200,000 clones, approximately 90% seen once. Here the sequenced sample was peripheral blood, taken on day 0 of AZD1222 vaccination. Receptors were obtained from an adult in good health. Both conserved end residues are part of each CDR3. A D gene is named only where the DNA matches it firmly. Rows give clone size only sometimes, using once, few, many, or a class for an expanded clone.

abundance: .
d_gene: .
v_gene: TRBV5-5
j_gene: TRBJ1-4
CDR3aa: CASSFHGVTATNEKLFF
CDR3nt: TGTGCCAGCAGCTTTCATGGGGTGACAGCAACTAATGAAAAACTGTTTTTT

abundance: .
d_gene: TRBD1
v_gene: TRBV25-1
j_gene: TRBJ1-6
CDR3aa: CASSAQGESSPLHF
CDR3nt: TGTGCCAGCAGTGCGCAGGGGGAGAGTTCACCCCTCCACTTT

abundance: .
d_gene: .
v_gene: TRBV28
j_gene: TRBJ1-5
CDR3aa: CASSYGNQPQHF
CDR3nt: TGTGCCAGCAGTTATGGCAATCAGCCCCAGCATTTT

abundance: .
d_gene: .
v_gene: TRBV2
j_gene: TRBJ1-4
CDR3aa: CASKEQSISDEKLFF
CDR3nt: TGTGCCAGCAAGGAACAGTCCATTAGCGATGAAAAACTGTTTTTT

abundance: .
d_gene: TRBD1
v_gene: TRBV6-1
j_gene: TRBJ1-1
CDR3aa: CASSALTGQGAAEAFF
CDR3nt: TGTGCCAGCAGTGCCCTCACCGGTCAGGGGGCCGCTGAAGCTTTCTTT

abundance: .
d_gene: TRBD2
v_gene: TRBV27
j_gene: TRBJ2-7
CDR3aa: CASHSGRGPYEQYF
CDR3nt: TGTGCCTCTCATAGCGGGAGGGGACCGTACGAGCAGTACTTC

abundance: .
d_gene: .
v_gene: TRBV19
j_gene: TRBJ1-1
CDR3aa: CASSINLLNTEAFF
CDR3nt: TGTGCCAGTAGTATTAACCTCCTGAACACTGAAGCTTTCTTT

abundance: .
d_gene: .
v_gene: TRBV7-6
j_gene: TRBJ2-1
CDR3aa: CASSLGTNDYNEQFF
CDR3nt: TGTGCCAGCAGCTTAGGGACAAACGACTACAATGAGCAGTTCTTC

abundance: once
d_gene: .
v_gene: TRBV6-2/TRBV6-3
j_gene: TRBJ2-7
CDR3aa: CASTPDSATYEQYF
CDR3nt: TGTGCCAGCACCCCCGACAGTGCGACCTACGAGCAGTACTTC

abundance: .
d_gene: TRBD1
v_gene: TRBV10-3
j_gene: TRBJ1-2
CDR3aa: CAISESNRGNYGYTF
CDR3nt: TGTGCCATCAGTGAGTCGAACAGGGGGAACTATGGCTACACCTTC

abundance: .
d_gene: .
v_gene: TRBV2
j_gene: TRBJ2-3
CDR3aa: CASKPTGNTDTQYF
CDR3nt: TGTGCCAGCAAACCTACGGGAAACACAGATACGCAGTATTTT

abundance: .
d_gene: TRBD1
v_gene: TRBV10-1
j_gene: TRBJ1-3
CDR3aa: CASRKTGLSGNTIYF
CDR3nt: TGCGCCAGCAGAAAGACAGGGTTGTCTGGAAACACCATATATTTT

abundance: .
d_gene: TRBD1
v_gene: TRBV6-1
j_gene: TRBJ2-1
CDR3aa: CASSGHRGRAYNEQFF
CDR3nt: TGTGCCAGCAGTGGTCACAGGGGGCGCGCCTACAATGAGCAGTTCTTC

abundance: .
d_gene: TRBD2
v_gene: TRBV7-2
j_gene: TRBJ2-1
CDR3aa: CASSLASGSGNEQFF
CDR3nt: TGTGCCAGCAGCTTAGCTAGCGGGAGCGGAAATGAGCAGTTCTTC

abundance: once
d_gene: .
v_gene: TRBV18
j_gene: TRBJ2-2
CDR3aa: CASSPTLGGDTGELFF
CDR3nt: TGTGCCAGCTCACCGACACTGGGTGGGGACACCGGGGAGCTGTTTTTT

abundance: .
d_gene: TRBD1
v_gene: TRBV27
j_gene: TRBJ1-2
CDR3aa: CASSSSGGPYGYTF
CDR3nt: TGTGCCAGCAGTTCCTCAGGGGGCCCCTATGGCTACACCTTC

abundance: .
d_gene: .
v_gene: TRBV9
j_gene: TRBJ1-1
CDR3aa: CASTPTGLNTEAFF
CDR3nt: TGTGCCAGCACGCCTACGGGATTGAACACTGAAGCTTTCTTT

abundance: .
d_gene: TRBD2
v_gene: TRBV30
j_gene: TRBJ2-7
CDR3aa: CAWSVFGRGEQYF
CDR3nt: TGTGCCTGGAGTGTATTCGGGAGGGGCGAGCAGTACTTC

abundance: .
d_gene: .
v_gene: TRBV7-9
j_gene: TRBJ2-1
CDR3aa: CASSTGPNEQFF
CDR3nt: TGTGCCAGCAGCACTGGACCCAATGAGCAGTTCTTC

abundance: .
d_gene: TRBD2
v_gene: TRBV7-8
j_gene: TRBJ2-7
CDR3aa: CASSTSGTSYEQYF
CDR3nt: TGTGCCAGCAGCACTAGCGGGACCTCCTACGAGCAGTACTTC

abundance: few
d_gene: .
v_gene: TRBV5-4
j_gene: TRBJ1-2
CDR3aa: CASSFDRLEGYTF
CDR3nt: TGTGCCAGCAGCTTCGACAGGCTAGAGGGCTACACCTTC

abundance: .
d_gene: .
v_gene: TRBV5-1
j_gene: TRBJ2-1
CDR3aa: CASSLNNEQFF
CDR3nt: TGCGCCAGCAGCTTAAACAATGAGCAGTTCTTC

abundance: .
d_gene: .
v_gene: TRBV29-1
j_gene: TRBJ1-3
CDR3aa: CSVAGGSGNTIYF
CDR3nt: TGCAGCGTGGCGGGGGGCTCTGGAAACACCATATATTTT

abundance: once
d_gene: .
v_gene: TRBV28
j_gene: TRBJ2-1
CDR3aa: CASNHLPGVDEQFF
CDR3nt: TGTGCCAGCAACCACCTTCCCGGGGTCGATGAGCAGTTCTTC

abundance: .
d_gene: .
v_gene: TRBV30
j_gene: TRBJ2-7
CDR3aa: CAWSMGSVNEQYF
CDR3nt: TGTGCCTGGAGCATGGGCTCAGTTAACGAGCAGTACTTC

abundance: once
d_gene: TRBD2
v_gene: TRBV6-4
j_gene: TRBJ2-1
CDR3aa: CATSASGAGNEQFF
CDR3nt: TGTGCCACCTCAGCTAGCGGGGCTGGCAATGAGCAGTTCTTC

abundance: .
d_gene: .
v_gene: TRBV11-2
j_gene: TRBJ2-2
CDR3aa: CASSLESGTGELFF
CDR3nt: TGTGCCAGCAGCTTAGAATCGGGGACCGGGGAGCTGTTTTTT

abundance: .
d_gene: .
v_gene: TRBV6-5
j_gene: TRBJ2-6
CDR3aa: CASSDRGGANVLTF
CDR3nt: TGTGCCAGCAGCGATCGTGGTGGGGCCAACGTCCTGACTTTC

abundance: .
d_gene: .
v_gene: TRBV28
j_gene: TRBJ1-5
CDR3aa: CASRDSNQPQHF
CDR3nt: TGTGCCAGCAGAGATAGCAATCAGCCCCAGCATTTT

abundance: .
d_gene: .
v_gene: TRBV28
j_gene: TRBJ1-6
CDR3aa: CASSPGAGGSPLHF
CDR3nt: TGTGCCAGCAGCCCCGGGGCTGGCGGGTCACCCCTCCACTTT

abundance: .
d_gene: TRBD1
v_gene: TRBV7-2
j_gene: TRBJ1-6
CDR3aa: CASRTTGGDSPLHF
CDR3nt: TGTGCCAGCAGAACCACAGGGGGAGATTCACCCCTCCACTTT

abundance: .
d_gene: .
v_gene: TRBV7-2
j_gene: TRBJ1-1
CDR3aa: CASSLSRRGKNTEAFF
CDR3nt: TGTGCCAGCAGCTTAAGTCGGCGGGGGAAGAACACTGAAGCTTTCTTT

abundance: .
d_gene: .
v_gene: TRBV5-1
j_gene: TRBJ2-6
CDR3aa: CARGPLHSGANVLTF
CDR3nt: TGCGCCAGGGGACCTCTTCACTCTGGGGCCAACGTCCTGACTTTC

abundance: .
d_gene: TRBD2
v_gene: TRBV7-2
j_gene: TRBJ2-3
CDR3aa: CASSYRSGAGTDTQYF
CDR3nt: TGTGCCAGCAGCTACAGGAGCGGGGCCGGCACAGATACGCAGTATTTT

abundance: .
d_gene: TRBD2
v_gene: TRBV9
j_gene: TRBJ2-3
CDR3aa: CASSLGLANTDTQYF
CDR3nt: TGTGCCAGCAGCCTGGGACTAGCCAACACAGATACGCAGTATTTT

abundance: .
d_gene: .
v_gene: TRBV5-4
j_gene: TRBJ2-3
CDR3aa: CASSHARTASTDTQYF
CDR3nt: TGTGCCAGCAGCCACGCACGGACAGCTAGCACAGATACGCAGTATTTT

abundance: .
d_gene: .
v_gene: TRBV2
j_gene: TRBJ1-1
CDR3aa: CASSEQGMGTEAFF
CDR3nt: TGTGCCAGCAGTGAGCAGGGGATGGGTACTGAAGCTTTCTTT

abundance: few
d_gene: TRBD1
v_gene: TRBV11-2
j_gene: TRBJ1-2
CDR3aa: CASSLGTGTYGYTF
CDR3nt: TGTGCCAGCAGCCTCGGGACAGGGACCTATGGCTACACCTTC

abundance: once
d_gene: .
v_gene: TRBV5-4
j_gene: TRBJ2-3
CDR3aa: CASRPDSTDTQYF
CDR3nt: TGTGCCAGCAGACCGGACAGCACAGATACGCAGTATTTT

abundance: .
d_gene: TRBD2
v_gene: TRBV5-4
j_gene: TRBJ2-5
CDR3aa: CASSFGTSGGETQYF
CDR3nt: TGTGCCAGCAGCTTCGGGACTAGCGGGGGGGAGACCCAGTACTTC

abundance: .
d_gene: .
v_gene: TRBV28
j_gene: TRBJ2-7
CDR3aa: CASSFSEYEQYF
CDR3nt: TGTGCCAGCAGTTTTTCAGAGTACGAGCAGTACTTC

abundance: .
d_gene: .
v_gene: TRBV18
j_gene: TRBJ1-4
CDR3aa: CASSGRGEEKLFF
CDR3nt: TGTGCCAGCTCTGGCAGGGGTGAGGAAAAACTGTTTTTT

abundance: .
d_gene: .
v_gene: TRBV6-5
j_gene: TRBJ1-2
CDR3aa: CASSYSSQTIYGYTF
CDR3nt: TGTGCCAGCAGTTACTCGAGCCAGACGATCTATGGCTACACCTTC

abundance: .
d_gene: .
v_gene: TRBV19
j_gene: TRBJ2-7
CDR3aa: CASSIAGGYEQYF
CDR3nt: TGTGCCAGTAGTATAGCTGGTGGTTACGAGCAGTACTTC

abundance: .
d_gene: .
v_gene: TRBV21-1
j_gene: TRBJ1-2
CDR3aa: CASSKGTGGVGYTF
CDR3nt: TGTGCCAGCAGCAAAGGGACAGGGGGGGTTGGCTACACCTTC

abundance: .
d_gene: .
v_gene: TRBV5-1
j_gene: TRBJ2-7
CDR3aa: CASSPGTYEQYF
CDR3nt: TGCGCCAGCAGCCCCGGAACCTACGAGCAGTACTTC

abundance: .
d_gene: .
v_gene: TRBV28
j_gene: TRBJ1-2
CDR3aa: CASSLSSYGYTF
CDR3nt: TGTGCCAGCAGTTTATCCAGCTATGGCTACACCTTC

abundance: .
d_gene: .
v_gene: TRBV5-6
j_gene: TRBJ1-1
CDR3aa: CASRGRGNTEAFF
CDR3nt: TGTGCCAGCAGGGGACGGGGGAACACTGAAGCTTTCTTT

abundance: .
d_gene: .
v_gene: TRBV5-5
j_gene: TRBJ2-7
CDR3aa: CASSARALNSYEQYF
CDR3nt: TGTGCCAGCAGCGCCCGGGCCCTTAACTCCTACGAGCAGTACTTC

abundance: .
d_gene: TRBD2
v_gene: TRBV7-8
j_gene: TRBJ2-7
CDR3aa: CASSSQKPYSGSQYEQYF
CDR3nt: TGTGCCAGCAGCTCCCAAAAACCCTATAGCGGGAGTCAGTACGAGCAGTACTTC

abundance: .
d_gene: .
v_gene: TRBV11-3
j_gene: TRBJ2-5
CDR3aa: CASPGQWETQYF
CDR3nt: TGTGCCAGCCCGGGGCAGTGGGAGACCCAGTACTTC

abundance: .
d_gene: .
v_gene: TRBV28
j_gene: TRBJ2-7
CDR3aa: CASSFVGGKANSYEQYF
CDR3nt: TGTGCCAGCAGTTTTGTGGGGGGCAAAGCTAACTCCTACGAGCAGTACTTC

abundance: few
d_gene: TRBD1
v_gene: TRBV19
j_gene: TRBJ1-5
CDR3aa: CASSIFWSDRENNQPQHF
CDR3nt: TGTGCCAGTAGTATTTTTTGGTCGGACAGGGAGAACAATCAGCCCCAGCATTTT

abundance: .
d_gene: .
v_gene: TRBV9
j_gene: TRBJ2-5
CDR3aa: CASSVDGLATETQYF
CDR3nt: TGTGCCAGCAGCGTAGACGGGCTGGCCACAGAGACCCAGTACTTC

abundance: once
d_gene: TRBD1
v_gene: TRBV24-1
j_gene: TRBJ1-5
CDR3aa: CATSDETGGYNQPQHF
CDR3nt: TGTGCCACCAGTGATGAGACAGGGGGCTACAATCAGCCCCAGCATTTT